This T cell receptor beta chain was recorded in a study of blood T cell repertoires in COVID-19 (dated by TCRdb to 2018 to 2020). About the investigation overall: Collaborator samples came from the United States, Italy and Spain and covered acute and convalescent phases of COVID-19. The material from the prospective study consisted of cDNA or gDNA derived from T cells, B-cell-depleted T cells, or PBMCs. Where HLA class I and class II types were available, the types were taken from metadata supplied by the sample provider, not from assay-based typing. Subjects who had been exposed to COVID-19, were actively infected with it, or had recovered from it provided the deeply sampled blood TCRbeta repertoires that made up the dataset. A de-identified subject ID, COVID-19 status, age in years and sex were almost always included in the sample metadata. The repertoires were made available in a free public database intended to serve as a resource for research on the immune response to SARS-CoV-2. Samples came from the ongoing ImmuneRACE study (first 160 participants) plus 1,254 subjects from 6 global collaborators.

Study-level results and caveats: How much clinical and demographic metadata was included differed by source and by participant, and the metadata was provided uncurated.

TCRbeta CDR3 regions were amplified from genomic DNA using the immunoSEQ Assay, a bias-controlled multiplex PCR. The study's processing was this. Nucleated cell counts per sample were estimated from amplification of reference gene primers within the assay. To quantify the absolute abundance of each unique TCRbeta CDR3 rearrangement, sequence reads were collapsed and filtered. For each sample, productive Simpson clonality was calculated as the square root of Simpson's diversity index across productive rearrangements. TCRdb carries this immuneACCESS record with in-frame sequences only. Its versions omit some clonotypes, under half of them owing to an unresolved V gene in the studies checked, with the rest unexplained. V, J and clone size reflect that table, while D and trimming were determined from the DNA. The sample contains 150,000 to 200,000 clones, 81% of them found a single time. The ten most abundant clones make up roughly an eighth of the sample.

One collaborating source in Seattle enrolled patients during active infection and followed them longitudinally through the course of disease. The collaborating institutions used their own protocols to collect whole blood in K2EDTA tubes. For TCRbeta analysis, collaborators shipped samples in one of three forms: frozen whole blood, isolated PBMCs, or DNA extracted from either of those sample types. CDR1 and CDR2 are read off the germline V gene (reference sequence) as MNHEY and SMNVEV. The CDR3 runs 14 amino acids, cysteine and phenylalanine included. Only the CDR3 DNA is retained, 42 bases long and in frame from the first base. Germline trimming amounts to 5 bases on V and 7 bases on J, with 8 as the count of junction bases outside the gene matches. In regard to this clone: It has no known antigen specificity. The record has no base qualities; no much larger clone is one base away.

The sequence links TRBV27 to TRBJ2-1, and 7 junctional nucleotides match TRBD1. This sequence originates from a woman of 80 years or more with COVID-19, enrolled during active disease. The sample comprised peripheral blood. The bases read TGTGCCAGCAGTAGGCGACAGGGTGGGAATGAGCAGTTCTTC. Its protein product is CASSRRQGGNEQFF.